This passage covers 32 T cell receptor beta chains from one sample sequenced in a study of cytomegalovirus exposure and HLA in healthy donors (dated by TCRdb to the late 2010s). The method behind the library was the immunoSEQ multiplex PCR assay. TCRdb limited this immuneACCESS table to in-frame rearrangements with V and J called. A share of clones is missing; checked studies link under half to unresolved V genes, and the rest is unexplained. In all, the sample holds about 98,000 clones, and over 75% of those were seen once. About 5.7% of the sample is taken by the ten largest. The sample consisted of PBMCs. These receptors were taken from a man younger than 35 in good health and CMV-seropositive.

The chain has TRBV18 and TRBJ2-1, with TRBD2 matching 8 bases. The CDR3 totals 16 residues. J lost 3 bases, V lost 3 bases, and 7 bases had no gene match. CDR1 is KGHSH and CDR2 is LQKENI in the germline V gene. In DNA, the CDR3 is TGTGCCAGCTCACCTCAAGCGGGGGAGGACTACAATGAGCAGTTCTTC. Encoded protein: CASSPQAGEDYNEQFF.

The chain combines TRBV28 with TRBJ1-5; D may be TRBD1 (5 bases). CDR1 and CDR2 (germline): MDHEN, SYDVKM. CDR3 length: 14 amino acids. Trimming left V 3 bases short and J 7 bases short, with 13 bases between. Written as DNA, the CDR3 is TGTGCCAGCAGTTTCGGTTCAGGGAGGCAGCCCCAGCATTTT. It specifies CASSFGSGRQPQHF.

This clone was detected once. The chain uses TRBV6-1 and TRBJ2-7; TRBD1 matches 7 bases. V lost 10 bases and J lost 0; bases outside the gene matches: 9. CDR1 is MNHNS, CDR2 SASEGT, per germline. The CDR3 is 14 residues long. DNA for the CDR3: TGTGCCAATCTCCAGGGGGTCCCCTCCTACGAGCAGTACTTC. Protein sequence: CANLQGVPSYEQYF.

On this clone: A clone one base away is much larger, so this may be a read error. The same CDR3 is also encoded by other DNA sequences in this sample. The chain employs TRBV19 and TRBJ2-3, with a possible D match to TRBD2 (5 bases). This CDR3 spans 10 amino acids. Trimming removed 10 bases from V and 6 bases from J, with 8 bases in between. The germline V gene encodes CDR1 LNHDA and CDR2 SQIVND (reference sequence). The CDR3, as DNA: TGTGCCACCGAGGGCGATACGCAGTATTTT. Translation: CATEGDTQYF.

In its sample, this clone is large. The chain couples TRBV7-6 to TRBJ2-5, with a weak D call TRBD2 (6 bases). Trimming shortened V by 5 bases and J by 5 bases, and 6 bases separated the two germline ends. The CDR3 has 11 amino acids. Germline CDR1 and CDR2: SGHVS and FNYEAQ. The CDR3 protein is CASSRGETQYF. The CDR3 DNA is TGTGCCAGCAGCCGGGGGGAGACCCAGTACTTC. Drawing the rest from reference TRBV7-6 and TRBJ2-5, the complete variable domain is GAGVSQSPRYKVTKRGQDVALRCDPISGHVSLYWYRQALGQGPEFLTYFNYEAQQDKSGLPNDRFSAERPEGSISTLTIQRTEQRDSAMYRCASSRGETQYFGPGTRLLVL.

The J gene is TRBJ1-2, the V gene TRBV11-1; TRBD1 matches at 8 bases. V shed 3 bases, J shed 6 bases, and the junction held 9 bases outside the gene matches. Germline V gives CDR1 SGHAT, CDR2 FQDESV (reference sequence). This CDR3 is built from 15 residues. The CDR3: CASSLRAGQGNGYTF. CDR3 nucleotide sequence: TGTGCCAGCAGCTTGAGGGCCGGACAGGGAAATGGCTACACCTTC.

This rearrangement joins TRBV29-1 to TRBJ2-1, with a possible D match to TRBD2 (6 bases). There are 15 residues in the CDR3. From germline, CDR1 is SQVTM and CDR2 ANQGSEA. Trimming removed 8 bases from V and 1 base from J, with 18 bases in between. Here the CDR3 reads CSSTLGLLSYNEQFF. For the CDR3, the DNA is TGCAGCTCCACCCTGGGACTCCTATCCTACAATGAGCAGTTCTTC.

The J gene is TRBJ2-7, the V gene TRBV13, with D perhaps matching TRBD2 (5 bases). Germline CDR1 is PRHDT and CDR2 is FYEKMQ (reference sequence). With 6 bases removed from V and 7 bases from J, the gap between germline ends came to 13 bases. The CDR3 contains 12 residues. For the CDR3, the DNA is TGTGCCAGCAGTAAATTCGGCGGGGAGCAGTACTTC. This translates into CASSKFGGEQYF.

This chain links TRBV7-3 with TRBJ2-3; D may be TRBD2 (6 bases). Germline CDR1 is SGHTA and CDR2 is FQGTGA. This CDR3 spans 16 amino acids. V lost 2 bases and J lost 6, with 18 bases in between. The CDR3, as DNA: TGTGCCAGCAGCTTAGGGGGGACCCAGCTCATGGATACGCAGTATTTT. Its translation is CASSLGGTQLMDTQYF.

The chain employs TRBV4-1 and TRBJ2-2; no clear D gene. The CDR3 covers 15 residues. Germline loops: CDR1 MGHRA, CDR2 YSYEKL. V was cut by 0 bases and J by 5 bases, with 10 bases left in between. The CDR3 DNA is TGCGCCAGCAGCCAAGATCAGTTTAAGACCGGGGAGCTGTTTTTT. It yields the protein CASSQDQFKTGELFF.

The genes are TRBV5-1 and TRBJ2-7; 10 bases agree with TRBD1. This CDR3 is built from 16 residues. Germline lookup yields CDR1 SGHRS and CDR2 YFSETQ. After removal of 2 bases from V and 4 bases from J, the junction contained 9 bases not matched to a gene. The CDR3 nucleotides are TGCGCCAGCAGCTTCAGCATGGGACAGGGGTCGTACGAGCAGTACTTC. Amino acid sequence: CASSFSMGQGSYEQYF.

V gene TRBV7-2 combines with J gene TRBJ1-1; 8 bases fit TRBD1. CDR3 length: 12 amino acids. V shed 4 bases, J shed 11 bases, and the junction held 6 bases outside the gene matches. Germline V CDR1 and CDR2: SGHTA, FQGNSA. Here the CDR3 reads CASSSDRGGAFF. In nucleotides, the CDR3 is TGTGCCAGCAGCTCCGACAGGGGAGGTGCTTTCTTT.

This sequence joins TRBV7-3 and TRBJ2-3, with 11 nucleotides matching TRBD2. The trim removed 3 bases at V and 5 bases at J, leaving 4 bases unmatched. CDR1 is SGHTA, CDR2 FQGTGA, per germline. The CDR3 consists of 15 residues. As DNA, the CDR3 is TGTGCCAGCAGCTTGACTAGCGGGATGGGAGATACGCAGTATTTT. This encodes CASSLTSGMGDTQYF.

The CDR3 coding sequence is TGTGCTAGTGGCCAGGACAGGGCAACTAACTATGGCTACACCTTC. This codes for CASGQDRATNYGYTF. The chain couples TRBV12-5 to TRBJ1-2; 8 bases agree with TRBD1. CDR1 and CDR2 (germline): LGHNT, FRNRAP. V was clipped by 6 bases and J by 0 bases; unmatched bases: 6. CDR3 length equals 15 residues.

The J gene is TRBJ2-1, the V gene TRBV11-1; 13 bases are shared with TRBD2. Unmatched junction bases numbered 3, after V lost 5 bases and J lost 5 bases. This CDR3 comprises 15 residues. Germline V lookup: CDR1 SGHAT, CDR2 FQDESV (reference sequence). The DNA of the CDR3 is TGTGCCAGCAGCCCTGGACTAGCGGGAGACAATGAGCAGTTCTTC. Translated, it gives CASSPGLAGDNEQFF.

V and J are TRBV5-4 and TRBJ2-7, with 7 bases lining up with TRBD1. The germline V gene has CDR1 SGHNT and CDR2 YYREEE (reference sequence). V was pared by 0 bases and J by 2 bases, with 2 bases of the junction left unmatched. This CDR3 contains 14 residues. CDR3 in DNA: TGTGCCAGCAGCTTGGGGACAGGAGCCTACGAGCAGTACTTC. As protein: CASSLGTGAYEQYF.

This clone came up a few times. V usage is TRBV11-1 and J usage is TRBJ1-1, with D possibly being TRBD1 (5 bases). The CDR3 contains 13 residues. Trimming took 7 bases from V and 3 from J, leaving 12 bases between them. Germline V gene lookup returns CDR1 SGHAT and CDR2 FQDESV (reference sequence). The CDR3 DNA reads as TGTGCCAGCAATTCAGGGTTAGACACTGAAGCTTTCTTT. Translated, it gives CASNSGLDTEAFF.

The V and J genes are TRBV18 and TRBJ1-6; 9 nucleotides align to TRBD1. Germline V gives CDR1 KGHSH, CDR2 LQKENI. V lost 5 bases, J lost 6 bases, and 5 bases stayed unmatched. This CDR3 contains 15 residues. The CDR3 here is CASSNRDRVNSPLHF. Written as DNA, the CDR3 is TGTGCCAGCTCAAATCGGGACAGGGTTAATTCACCCCTCCACTTT.

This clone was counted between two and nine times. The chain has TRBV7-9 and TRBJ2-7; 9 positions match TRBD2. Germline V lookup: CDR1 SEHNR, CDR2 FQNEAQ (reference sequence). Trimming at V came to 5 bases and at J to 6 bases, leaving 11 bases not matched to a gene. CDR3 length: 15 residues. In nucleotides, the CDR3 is TGTGCCAGCAGCCAGCGGGAGGTCCGAACCACCGAGCAGTACTTC. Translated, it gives CASSQREVRTTEQYF.

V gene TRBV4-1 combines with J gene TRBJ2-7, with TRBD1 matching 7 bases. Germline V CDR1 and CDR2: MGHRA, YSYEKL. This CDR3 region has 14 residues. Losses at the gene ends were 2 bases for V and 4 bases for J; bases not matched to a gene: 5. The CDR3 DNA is TGCGCCAGCAGCCAAAACGACAGGGAGTACGAGCAGTACTTC. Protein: CASSQNDREYEQYF.

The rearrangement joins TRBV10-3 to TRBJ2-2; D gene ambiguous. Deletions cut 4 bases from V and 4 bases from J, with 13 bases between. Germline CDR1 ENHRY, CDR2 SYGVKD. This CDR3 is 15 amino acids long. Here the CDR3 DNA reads TGTGCCATCAGTGCTAGGATAGCTCCCACCGGGGAGCTGTTTTTT. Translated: CAISARIAPTGELFF.

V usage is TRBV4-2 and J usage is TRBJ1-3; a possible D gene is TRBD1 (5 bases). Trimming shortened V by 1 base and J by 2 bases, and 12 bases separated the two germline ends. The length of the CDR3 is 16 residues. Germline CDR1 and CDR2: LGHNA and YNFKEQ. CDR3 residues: CASSQVGGLPGNTIYF. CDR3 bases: TGTGCCAGCAGCCAAGTTGGGGGGTTACCTGGAAACACCATATATTTT.

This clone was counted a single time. The CDR3 here is CASRLGTATEAFF. The CDR3 DNA reads as TGTGCCAGCAGGTTGGGGACAGCCACTGAAGCTTTCTTT. The rearrangement links TRBV11-2 to TRBJ1-1, with 7 bases identical to TRBD1. Germline CDR1 SGHAT, CDR2 FQNNGV. The J segment lost 4 bases and the V segment lost 6 bases, leaving 5 bases of the junction unmatched. The CDR3 length is 13 residues.

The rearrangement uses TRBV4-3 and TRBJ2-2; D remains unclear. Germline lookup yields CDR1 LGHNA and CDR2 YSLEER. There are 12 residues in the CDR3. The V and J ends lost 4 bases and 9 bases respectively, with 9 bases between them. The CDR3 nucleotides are TGCGCCAGCAGCCTACAGAACCGGGAGCTGTTTTTT. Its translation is CASSLQNRELFF.

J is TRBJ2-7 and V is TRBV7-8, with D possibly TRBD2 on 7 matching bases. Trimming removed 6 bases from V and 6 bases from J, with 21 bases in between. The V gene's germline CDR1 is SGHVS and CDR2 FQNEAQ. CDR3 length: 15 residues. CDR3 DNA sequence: TGTGCCAGCAGAAGAGGGGGGGGCGCGGGTCGCGAGCAGTACTTC. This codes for CASRRGGGAGREQYF.

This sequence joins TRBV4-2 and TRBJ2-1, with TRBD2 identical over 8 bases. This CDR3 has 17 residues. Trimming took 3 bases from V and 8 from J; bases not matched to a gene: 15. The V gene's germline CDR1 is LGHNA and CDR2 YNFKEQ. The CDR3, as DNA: TGTGCCAGCAGCCATGAGTCCGGGACTAGTATAATCGATGAGCAGTTCTTC. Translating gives CASSHESGTSIIDEQFF.

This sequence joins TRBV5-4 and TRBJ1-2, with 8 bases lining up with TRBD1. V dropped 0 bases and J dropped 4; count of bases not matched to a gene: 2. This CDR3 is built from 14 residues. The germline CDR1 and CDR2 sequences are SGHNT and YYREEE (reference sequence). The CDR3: CASSLGQGSYGYTF. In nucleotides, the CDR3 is TGTGCCAGCAGCTTGGGACAGGGGTCCTATGGCTACACCTTC.

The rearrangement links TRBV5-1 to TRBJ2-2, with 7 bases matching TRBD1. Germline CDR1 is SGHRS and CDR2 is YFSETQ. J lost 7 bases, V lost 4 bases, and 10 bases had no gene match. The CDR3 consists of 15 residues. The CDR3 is CASSDVTGDVGELFF. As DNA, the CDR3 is TGCGCCAGCAGCGACGTCACAGGGGATGTCGGGGAGCTGTTTTTT.

The CDR3 here is CASSQGDRGGTDTQYF. The CDR3 region has the DNA TGCGCCAGCAGCCAAGGGGACAGGGGAGGCACAGATACGCAGTATTTT. The chain employs TRBV4-3 and TRBJ2-3, with 10 nucleotides matching TRBD1. The CDR3 is 16 amino acids. Trimming cost V 1 base and J 1 base; bases outside gene matches: 2. CDR1 LGHNA and CDR2 YSLEER come from the germline V gene.

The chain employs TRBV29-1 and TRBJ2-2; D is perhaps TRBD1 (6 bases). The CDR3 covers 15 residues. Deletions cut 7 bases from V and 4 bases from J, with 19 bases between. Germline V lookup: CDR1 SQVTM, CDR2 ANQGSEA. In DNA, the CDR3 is TGCAGCGCCGTCGGGACACCCAGCAGCACCGGGGAGCTGTTTTTT. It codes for CSAVGTPSSTGELFF.

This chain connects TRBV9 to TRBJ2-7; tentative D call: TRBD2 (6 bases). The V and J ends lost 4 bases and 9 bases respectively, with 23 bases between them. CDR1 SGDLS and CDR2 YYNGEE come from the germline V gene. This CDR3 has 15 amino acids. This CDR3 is CASSPLGIGTRGQYF. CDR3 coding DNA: TGTGCCAGCAGCCCCCTGGGGATCGGGACTCGGGGGCAGTACTTC.

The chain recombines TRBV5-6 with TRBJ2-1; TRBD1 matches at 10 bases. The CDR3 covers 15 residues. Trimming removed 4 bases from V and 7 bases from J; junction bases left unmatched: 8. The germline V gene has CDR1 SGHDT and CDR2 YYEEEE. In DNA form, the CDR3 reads TGTGCCAGCAGCCCTCTGGGACAGGGGTGGAATGAGCAGTTCTTC. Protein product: CASSPLGQGWNEQFF.